The clone carrying this T cell receptor beta chain is a singleton in its sample. The target antigen is unknown. These data are taken from a study of radiation and T cells in renal cell carcinoma. Looking at the study overall: Nephrectomy followed 15 Gy stereotactic body radiation by 4 weeks.

Study-wide results and limits: No pretreatment tumor biopsies were available for baseline clonotypes. Top tumor clonotypes rose in blood 2 weeks post-radiation, then contracted.

This CDR3 has 14 residues. Looked up from germline, CDR1 is MNHNY and CDR2 is SVGAGI (reference sequence). V dropped 2 bases and J dropped 6 bases, with 13 bases sitting between them. Stated time point: blood 2 weeks post-SBRT. Treatment specified: 15 Gy SBRT to primary tumor, nephrectomy 4 weeks later. This renal cell carcinoma was of the clear cell type. The repertoire was sequenced with immunoSEQ multiplex PCR; TCRdb's copy has only in-frame clones and lacks some. In the table there are more than 100,000 clones, around 89% of which are singletons. The receptor's source is a woman in her 70s with renal cell carcinoma. The chain recombines TRBV6-6 with TRBJ1-1; a possible D gene is TRBD1 (5 bases). The sample consisted of blood, taken from a patient whose treatment included radiotherapy and nephrectomy. Here the CDR3 reads CASSYRGEGAEAFF. As DNA, the CDR3 is TGTGCCAGCAGTTACCGGGGTGAAGGGGCTGAAGCTTTCTTT.